Listed here are 29 T cell receptor beta chains from one sample, sequenced in a study of T cell responses to AZD1222 COVID-19 vaccine. Using immunoSEQ multiplex PCR, the repertoire was profiled, and TCRdb retains in-frame clones only, with some absent. This table holds about 97,000 clones, just over 85% found once. The sequencing here drew on peripheral blood, taken on day 0 of AZD1222 vaccination. The receptor source for this set is an adult in good health.

The gene calls are TRBV19 and TRBJ2-1; D possibly corresponds to TRBD1 (7 bases). V was trimmed by 6 bases and J by 6 bases, leaving 12 bases between them. The CDR3 contains 13 residues. Germline CDR1 reads LNHDA; CDR2 reads SQIVND (reference sequence). This CDR3 reads CASRYQGGNEQFF. The CDR3 DNA sequence: TGTGCCAGTAGGTACCAGGGGGGCAATGAGCAGTTCTTC. The full variable domain, rest sourced from reference TRBV19 and TRBJ2-1, is DGGITQSPKYLFRKEGQNVTLSCEQNLNHDAMYWYRQDPGQGLRLIYYSQIVNDFQKGDIAEGYSVSREKKESFPLTVTSAQKNPTAFYLCASRYQGGNEQFFGPGTRLTVL.

The J gene is TRBJ1-4, the V gene TRBV19; D remains ambiguous. The CDR3 runs to 15 residues. Germline CDR1 LNHDA, CDR2 SQIVND (reference sequence). V shed 1 base and J shed 5 bases, with 11 bases lying between them. The CDR3, as DNA: TGTGCCAGTAGTATAGTTTCGGGAGGGAATGAAAAACTGTTTTTT. This gives the protein CASSIVSGGNEKLFF.

The chain combines TRBV6-5 with TRBJ2-5; D not resolved. Germline V lookup: CDR1 MNHEY, CDR2 SVGAGI. V was shortened by 7 bases and J by 1 base, with 7 bases between the two germline ends. CDR3 length: 12 residues. Here the CDR3 reads CASKLSQETQYF. The DNA of the CDR3 is TGTGCCAGCAAATTGAGCCAAGAGACCCAGTACTTC.

This clone was found once. V is TRBV11-2 and J is TRBJ2-5; D may be TRBD2 (5 bases). Trimming took off 2 bases at V and 2 bases at J, with 9 bases between the two ends. The length of the CDR3 is 14 residues. Germline values: CDR1 SGHAT, CDR2 FQNNGV. Here the CDR3 reads CASSLLRGQETQYF. In nucleotides, the CDR3 is TGTGCCAGCAGCTTACTTCGGGGTCAAGAGACCCAGTACTTC.

The rearrangement joins TRBV15 to TRBJ2-1, with D hard to call. This CDR3 is 15 amino acids long. CDR1 and CDR2 from the germline V gene are LNHNV and YYDKDF (reference sequence). V gave up 5 bases and J gave up 0 bases, with 11 bases separating them. The CDR3 loop reads CATSGEESSYNEQFF. CDR3 DNA sequence: TGTGCCACCAGCGGCGAAGAGAGCTCCTACAATGAGCAGTTCTTC.

The V gene is TRBV28, the J gene TRBJ2-1, with TRBD2 matching over 12 bases. This CDR3 is built from 16 residues. V was pared by 1 base and J by 10 bases, with 8 bases of the junction left unmatched. The germline CDR1 and CDR2 sequences are MDHEN and SYDVKM. The CDR3 DNA is TGTGCCAGCAGTTTATATCTAGCGGGAGGGCCGCGGGAGCAGTTCTTC. Its protein product is CASSLYLAGGPREQFF.

The table lists this clone with a count of one. This chain connects TRBV5-4 to TRBJ2-7; no clear D. The CDR3 loop spans 12 amino acids. Trimming shortened V by 6 bases and J by 3 bases, and 10 bases separated the two germline ends. The V gene's germline CDR1 is SGHNT and CDR2 YYREEE (reference sequence). Here the CDR3 reads CASNLRDYEQYF. CDR3 bases: TGTGCCAGCAACCTAAGGGACTACGAGCAGTACTTC.

The rearrangement uses TRBV7-8 and TRBJ2-1, with D possibly matching TRBD1 (6 bases). The CDR3 sequence is 13 residues long. In germline, CDR1 is SGHVS, CDR2 FQNEAQ. The V and J ends lost 4 bases and 8 bases respectively, with 12 bases between them. CDR3 in DNA: TGTGCCAGCAGCTACAGGGAATACGATGAGCAGTTCTTC. This codes for CASSYREYDEQFF.

The V call is TRBV27, the J call TRBJ2-7; D ambiguous. Trimming stripped 5 bases from V and 0 bases from J, with 8 bases between. CDR3 size: 13 residues. The germline gives CDR1 MNHEY, CDR2 SMNVEV (reference sequence). The CDR3 reads CASSPSSSYEQYF. CDR3 in DNA: TGTGCCAGCAGTCCCTCGAGCTCCTACGAGCAGTACTTC.

The chain combines TRBV5-1 with TRBJ2-2, with TRBD1 matching 7 bases. There are 15 residues in the CDR3. V was clipped by 2 bases and J by 5 bases; unmatched bases: 6. Germline CDR1 reads SGHRS; CDR2 reads YFSETQ. CDR3: CASSLRQGRTGELFF. CDR3 DNA sequence: TGCGCCAGCAGCTTACGACAGGGTCGGACCGGGGAGCTGTTTTTT.

The gene calls are TRBV4-3 and TRBJ1-2; a weak D match, TRBD1 (5 bases). Germline-derived CDR1 and CDR2 are LGHNA and YSLEER. V lost 4 bases and J lost 1, with 16 bases in between. This CDR3 has 16 amino acids. CDR3 protein: CASSPIRDGLNYGYTF. CDR3 DNA sequence: TGCGCCAGCAGCCCTATCCGGGACGGGCTTAACTATGGCTACACCTTC.

The rearrangement joins TRBV2 to TRBJ2-2; D remains ambiguous. Looked up from germline, CDR1 is SNHLY and CDR2 is FYNNEI. CDR3 size: 14 residues. The V end was cut by 2 bases, the J end by 4 bases, with 8 bases between. The CDR3 protein is CASSEQTLTGELFF. CDR3 bases: TGTGCCAGCAGTGAACAGACCCTCACCGGGGAGCTGTTTTTT.

The chain has TRBV7-9 and TRBJ1-6; D perhaps matches TRBD1 (5 bases). In germline, CDR1 is SEHNR, CDR2 FQNEAQ (reference sequence). The CDR3 length is 15 residues. V was trimmed by 5 bases and J by 8 bases, leaving 16 bases between them. The CDR3 nucleotides read TGTGCCAGCAGCACAAAGGGGACGAGCGATTCACCCCTCCACTTT. Its translation: CASSTKGTSDSPLHF. The complete variable domain, with remaining parts taken from reference TRBV7-9 and TRBJ1-6, reads DTGVSQNPRHKITKRGQNVTFRCDPISEHNRLYWYRQTLGQGPEFLTYFQNEAQLEKSRLLSDRFSAERPKGSFSTLEIQRTEQGDSAMYLCASSTKGTSDSPLHFGNGTRLTVT.

The chain links TRBV10-1 to TRBJ2-1, with TRBD2 identical over 9 bases. This CDR3 is 14 amino acids long. Germline V gives CDR1 WNHNN, CDR2 SYGVQD (reference sequence). Unmatched junction bases numbered 12, after V lost 10 bases and J lost 8 bases. CDR3 nucleotide sequence: TGCGCCACCCGTATAGCGGGGGCTCCGGATGAGCAGTTCTTC. This sequence encodes CATRIAGAPDEQFF.

The V and J genes are TRBV27 and TRBJ2-7; TRBD2 matches 14 bases. The CDR3 covers 14 residues. Losses at the gene ends were 5 bases for V and 6 bases for J; bases not matched to a gene: 3. Germline lookup yields CDR1 MNHEY and CDR2 SMNVEV (reference sequence). In nucleotides, the CDR3 is TGTGCCAGCAGTCCAGGGACTAGCGGGAGCGAGCAGTACTTC. Translation gives CASSPGTSGSEQYF.

The CDR3 loop reads CATALGAGNTIYF. The CDR3 DNA is TGTGCCACCGCTTTGGGTGCGGGAAACACCATATATTTT. The chain combines TRBV19 with TRBJ1-3; D is uncertain. This CDR3 is 13 amino acids long. V was pared by 10 bases and J by 4 bases, with 14 bases between. Germline V gene sequence: CDR1 LNHDA, CDR2 SQIVND (reference sequence).

The chain employs TRBV7-2 and TRBJ2-5; TRBD2 aligns across 7 bases. CDR3 length equals 15 residues. V shed 4 bases, J shed 2 bases, and the junction held 7 bases outside the gene matches. CDR1 and CDR2 from the germline V gene are SGHTA and FQGNSA. CDR3 residues: CASSSLTSRQETQYF. Written as DNA, the CDR3 is TGTGCCAGCAGCTCCTTGACTAGCAGGCAAGAGACCCAGTACTTC.

V and J are TRBV19 and TRBJ1-2; TRBD1 matches 8 bases. The CDR3 runs 12 residues. V lost 6 bases, J lost 7 bases, and 4 bases stayed unmatched. Germline V gene sequence: CDR1 LNHDA, CDR2 SQIVND (reference sequence). CDR3 sequence (DNA): TGTGCCAGTAGAGGACAGGGCGGTGGCTACACCTTC. It yields the protein CASRGQGGGYTF.

The V gene is TRBV6-1, the J gene TRBJ1-3; D is undetermined. The germline CDR1 and CDR2 sequences are MNHNS and SASEGT. Trimming cost V 6 bases and J 6 bases, with 12 bases left between them. This CDR3 has 13 residues. CDR3 DNA: TGTGCCAGCAGCCAACAGAGGTCAAACACCATATATTTT. It encodes CASSQQRSNTIYF.

This sequence joins TRBV14 and TRBJ1-1, with D perhaps matching TRBD1 (6 bases). Trimming cost V 4 bases and J 5 bases, with 20 bases left between them. Germline assignment: CDR1 SGHDN and CDR2 FVKESK. There are 16 residues in the CDR3. CDR3 in amino acids: CASSPLLRGRGTEAFF. CDR3 sequence (DNA): TGTGCCAGCAGCCCATTATTGCGGGGGCGCGGTACTGAAGCTTTCTTT.

The genes are TRBV2 and TRBJ1-1; D call uncertain. The CDR3 has 12 residues. Germline lookup yields CDR1 SNHLY and CDR2 FYNNEI. The V end lost 3 bases, the J end lost 1 base, and 3 bases lay between the germline ends. The CDR3 is CASSDPNTEAFF. The CDR3 bases are TGTGCCAGCAGTGATCCGAACACTGAAGCTTTCTTT. Supplemented by reference TRBV2 and TRBJ1-1, the full variable domain reads EPEVTQTPSHQVTQMGQEVILRCVPISNHLYFYWYRQILGQKVEFLVSFYNNEISEKSEIFDDQFSVERPDGSNFTLKIRSTKLEDSAMYFCASSDPNTEAFFGQGTRLTVV.

The gene calls are TRBV27 and TRBJ2-7; 8 bases are shared with TRBD1. V lost 4 bases, J lost 4 bases, and 6 bases stayed unmatched. Germline CDR1 and CDR2: MNHEY and SMNVEV (reference sequence). The CDR3 totals 14 residues. As DNA, the CDR3 is TGTGCCAGCAGTTACAGGGGGTCTGTGTACGAGCAGTACTTC. The encoded protein is CASSYRGSVYEQYF.

V is TRBV4-3 and J is TRBJ1-2; 9 nucleotides line up with TRBD1. CDR3 length: 16 amino acids. Germline-derived CDR1 and CDR2 are LGHNA and YSLEER. V trimming: 0 bases; J trimming: 3 bases; junction bases outside the gene matches: 5. CDR3 nucleotides: TGCGCCAGCAGCCAAGATTTGTGGGACAGGGACTATGGCTACACCTTC. Protein: CASSQDLWDRDYGYTF.

This clone showed up just a few times. This chain connects TRBV18 to TRBJ1-5; D might be TRBD1 (6 bases). Germline V CDR1 and CDR2: KGHSH, LQKENI. The ends were cut back, 2 bases at V and 5 bases at J, with 10 bases in the middle. The CDR3 runs 14 residues. The CDR3 DNA reads TGTGCCAGCTCACCAAGGGGGTCCGATCAGCCCCAGCATTTT. Translation gives CASSPRGSDQPQHF.

The chain has TRBV11-2 and TRBJ1-4; D unresolved. V dropped 0 bases and J dropped 3 bases, with 8 bases sitting between them. Germline values: CDR1 SGHAT, CDR2 FQNNGV. The CDR3 totals 15 residues. Here the CDR3 DNA reads TGTGCCAGCAGCTTAGATGGCGCGCCTAATGAAAAACTGTTTTTT. Encoded protein: CASSLDGAPNEKLFF.

The genes are TRBV7-2 and TRBJ1-6, with D uncertain. Trimming took 1 base from V and 0 from J, leaving 10 bases between them. The CDR3 loop spans 17 amino acids. Germline-derived CDR1 and CDR2 are SGHTA and FQGNSA. The CDR3 region has the DNA TGTGCCAGCAGCTTAGTCCGGGAAAGCTCCTATAATTCACCCCTCCACTTT. Translation gives CASSLVRESSYNSPLHF.

This chain joins TRBV28 and TRBJ2-5; TRBD1 might be the D (5 bases). Trimming took 7 bases from V and 5 from J, leaving 17 bases between them. Per germline, CDR1 MDHEN and CDR2 SYDVKM. This CDR3 spans 14 amino acids. CDR3 nucleotides: TGTGCCAGCACCCTAGTTCCAGGGAAGGAGACCCAGTACTTC. Translating gives CASTLVPGKETQYF.

The J gene is TRBJ1-1, the V gene TRBV9, with D unresolved. V was pared by 4 bases and J by 1 base, with 11 bases between. The CDR3 totals 14 residues. CDR1 is SGDLS and CDR2 is YYNGEE in the germline V gene. The CDR3 loop reads CASSPQSKNTEAFF. The CDR3 DNA reads as TGTGCCAGCAGCCCCCAGTCAAAGAACACTGAAGCTTTCTTT.

Concerning this clone: At the DNA level, this CDR3 is encoded by other sequences in the same sample as well. The V call is TRBV7-2, the J call TRBJ1-4; the D gene is possibly TRBD1 (6 bases). Germline values: CDR1 SGHTA, CDR2 FQGNSA. The CDR3 runs 14 residues. The germline V and J ends were trimmed by 1 base and 7 bases, with 10 bases remaining between them. The CDR3 bases are TGTGCCAGCAGCTTAGGTCAGGGGCGTGAAAAACTGTTTTTT. Translating it yields CASSLGQGREKLFF. The full variable domain, in which reference TRBV7-2 and TRBJ1-4 provide the parts outside the CDR3, is GAGVSQSPSNKVTEKGKDVELRCDPISGHTALYWYRQSLGQGLEFLIYFQGNSAPDKSGLPSDRFSAERTGGSVSTLTIQRTQQEDSAVYLCASSLGQGREKLFFGSGTQLSVL.